These T cell receptor beta chains were read from a single sample in a study of shared T cell receptors in the human thymus. The table came from immunoSEQ multiplex PCR; TCRdb's copy has only in-frame clones and leaves some out. The table records hundreds of thousands of clones, approximately 89% of them present only once. The same specimen was also included in a second study, on human thymus T cells.

Sample: thymocytes. These receptors were obtained from a boy less than two years old with a congenital heart defect. Both conserved end residues are part of each CDR3.

>TRBV19
CASSIDIGGGYTF
>TRBV7-9
CASSLPGLLALF
>TRBV7-6
CASSLWTGATEKLFF
>TRBV12-5
CASGSYRDCRNTIYF
>TRBV27
CATLGTGGPYNEQFF
>TRBV5-1
CASSLLTSGSVDTQYF
>TRBV27
CASNRQGSSKETQYF
>TRBV6-5
CASSPDRPTEAFF
>TRBV5-1
CASSYRGRDTQYF
>TRBV2
CASKTSGSSYEQYF
>TRBV5-4
CASSFFGQNTEAFF
>TRBV7-2
CASSFMDSSYEQYF
>TRBV30
CAWRTAGSSGGPPRYNEQFF
>TRBV28
CASINRSTSGSWEQYF
>TRBV21-1
CASSPLPMGSSGNTIYF
>TRBV15
CATSREGSPLTGELFF